These 20 T cell receptor beta chains came from one sample sequenced in a study of blood T cell repertoires in COVID-19 (dated by TCRdb to about 2020). The protocol used for the library was the immunoSEQ multiplex PCR assay. TCRdb holds this immuneACCESS table with in-frame rearrangements only. Some clones are missing; in checked studies, unresolved V genes explain under half, and the rest has no known cause. This sample lists some 90,000 clones; roughly 87% were detected once. The ten largest clones capture roughly 5.2% of the sample. Material for sequencing was peripheral blood. These TCRs come from a woman at least 80 years old with active COVID-19.

The V call is TRBV2, the J call TRBJ2-1, with D possibly being TRBD2 (5 bases). V lost 3 bases, J lost 0 bases, and 12 bases lay in between. The CDR3 is made up of 16 amino acids. Germline CDR1 and CDR2: SNHLY and FYNNEI. The CDR3 spells CASSDSMGSSYNEQFF. The CDR3 nucleotides read TGTGCCAGCAGTGACTCGATGGGGAGCTCCTACAATGAGCAGTTCTTC.

The table lists this clone with a few counts. The V gene is TRBV28, the J gene TRBJ1-1, with unresolved D. V gave up 9 bases and J gave up 6 bases, with 14 bases separating them. There are 12 residues in the CDR3. CDR1 and CDR2 from the germline V gene are MDHEN and SYDVKM. CDR3 region: CASRLAFAEAFF. In nucleotides, the CDR3 is TGTGCCAGTAGACTCGCTTTCGCTGAAGCTTTCTTT.

This chain joins TRBV7-2 and TRBJ1-2, with 9 positions matching TRBD1. CDR3 size: 14 residues. The germline V gene has CDR1 SGHTA and CDR2 FQGNSA. V was clipped by 5 bases and J by 4 bases; unmatched bases: 5. The CDR3 DNA sequence: TGTGCCAGCAGCGACGGACAGGGGACCTATGGCTACACCTTC. It codes for CASSDGQGTYGYTF.

Only a few counts were recorded for this clone. This chain links TRBV7-9 with TRBJ2-7; 8 bases agree with TRBD2. The CDR3 is made up of 14 amino acids. Trimming cost V 7 bases and J 2 bases; bases outside gene matches: 7. Germline assignment: CDR1 SEHNR and CDR2 FQNEAQ (reference sequence). The CDR3 DNA follows: TGTGCCAGCACCTTGCGGGAGGAGACCTACGAGCAGTACTTC. Residues: CASTLREETYEQYF.

This clone appeared once. This chain uses TRBV7-3 with TRBJ2-1; 10 bases are a match to TRBD2. The CDR3 runs to 16 residues. Losses at the gene ends were 2 bases for V and 3 bases for J; bases not matched to a gene: 4. Germline lookup yields CDR1 SGHTA and CDR2 FQGTGA. CDR3 DNA sequence: TGTGCCAGCAGCTTACGAGCGGGGGGGCTCTACAATGAGCAGTTCTTC. It is translated as CASSLRAGGLYNEQFF.

This clone was picked up one time. The chain couples TRBV6-5 to TRBJ2-1; D possibly corresponds to TRBD1 (5 bases). Germline V lookup: CDR1 MNHEY, CDR2 SVGAGI. The ends were cut back, 6 bases at V and 4 bases at J, with 10 bases in the middle. This CDR3 is 13 amino acids long. The CDR3 DNA reads as TGTGCCAGCAGGAAGGGGCTATACAATGAGCAGTTCTTC. The encoded protein is CASRKGLYNEQFF.

The chain carries TRBV28 and TRBJ2-7; a weak D match, TRBD2 (6 bases). Trimming removed 3 bases at V and 0 bases at J, with 9 bases between. The CDR3 totals 14 residues. Per the germline V gene, CDR1 is MDHEN and CDR2 is SYDVKM. The CDR3 nucleotides are TGTGCCAGCAGTTTGTACGGGAGCTCCTACGAGCAGTACTTC. Translated: CASSLYGSSYEQYF.

J is TRBJ2-1 and V is TRBV7-9; 7 nucleotides align to TRBD2. V shed 5 bases and J 10 bases; nucleotides not matched to a gene: 11. This CDR3 region has 14 residues. Germline assignment: CDR1 SEHNR and CDR2 FQNEAQ (reference sequence). This chain's CDR3 is CASSPGGTAWEQFF. For the CDR3, the DNA is TGTGCCAGCAGCCCGGGGGGAACCGCTTGGGAGCAGTTCTTC.

The chain uses TRBV7-2 and TRBJ2-7, with 9 nucleotides matching TRBD1. Per the germline V gene, CDR1 is SGHTA and CDR2 is FQGNSA. This CDR3 comprises 15 residues. Trimming at V came to 7 bases and at J to 1 base, leaving 8 bases not matched to a gene. CDR3: CASNKYRGLSYEQYF. In DNA, the CDR3 is TGTGCCAGCAACAAATACAGGGGGCTATCCTACGAGCAGTACTTC.

V is TRBV5-1 and J is TRBJ2-5, with 10 bases aligning to TRBD2. This CDR3 has 15 amino acids. Trimming at V came to 3 bases and at J to 2 bases, leaving 4 bases not matched to a gene. CDR1 SGHRS and CDR2 YFSETQ come from the germline V gene. CDR3: CASSSLTSGQETQYF. The CDR3 nucleotides are TGCGCCAGCAGCTCGCTGACTAGCGGGCAAGAGACCCAGTACTTC.

The V gene is TRBV7-2, the J gene TRBJ2-5, with TRBD2 identical over 8 bases. V gave up 2 bases and J gave up 1 base; unmatched junction bases: 6. Germline V lookup: CDR1 SGHTA, CDR2 FQGNSA. This CDR3 comprises 16 residues. CDR3 nucleotide sequence: TGTGCCAGCAGCTTAAGCCCTAGCGGGCTCCAAGAGACCCAGTACTTC. This encodes CASSLSPSGLQETQYF.

This chain uses TRBV7-6 with TRBJ2-2, with 12 bases identical to TRBD2. V dropped 5 bases and J dropped 7; count of bases not matched to a gene: 17. The CDR3 covers 19 residues. Germline V gene data show CDR1 as SGHVS and CDR2 as FNYEAQ. CDR3 protein: CASSPPEELAGGPGGELFF. As DNA, the CDR3 is TGTGCCAGCAGCCCACCGGAGGAGCTAGCGGGAGGGCCGGGCGGGGAGCTGTTTTTT.

The chain joins TRBV20-1 to TRBJ2-7; D ambiguous. V was trimmed by 3 bases and J by 4 bases, leaving 7 bases between them. This CDR3 region has 11 residues. In germline, CDR1 is DFQATT, CDR2 SNEGSKA (reference sequence). The CDR3 DNA follows: TGCAGTGCTAGGAGGCGTTACGAGCAGTACTTC. Its protein is CSARRRYEQYF.

The chain uses TRBV7-2 and TRBJ2-7; 14 bases align to TRBD2. This CDR3 has 16 amino acids. CDR1 is SGHTA and CDR2 is FQGNSA in the germline V gene. Trimming removed 5 bases from V and 6 bases from J; junction bases left unmatched: 9. The DNA for the CDR3 is TGTGCCAGCAGCGAAGGGGTTGGACTAGCGGGAGGCGAGCAGTACTTC. Translated: CASSEGVGLAGGEQYF.

The chain carries TRBV7-9 and TRBJ1-5, with a tentative D call TRBD1 (5 bases). Germline CDR1 SEHNR, CDR2 FQNEAQ (reference sequence). Trimming stripped 0 bases from V and 1 base from J, with 13 bases between. The CDR3 sequence is 17 residues long. The CDR3 loop reads CASSLAQGIRSNQPQHF. In DNA form, the CDR3 reads TGTGCCAGCAGCTTAGCGCAGGGAATTAGGAGCAATCAGCCCCAGCATTTT. The variable domain in full, completed from reference TRBV7-9 and TRBJ1-5, reads DTGVSQNPRHKITKRGQNVTFRCDPISEHNRLYWYRQTLGQGPEFLTYFQNEAQLEKSRLLSDRFSAERPKGSFSTLEIQRTEQGDSAMYLCASSLAQGIRSNQPQHFGDGTRLSIL.

The chain employs TRBV28 and TRBJ1-3; possibly TRBD1 for D (5 bases). This CDR3 has 14 amino acids. The V gene's germline CDR1 is MDHEN and CDR2 SYDVKM. Trimming left V 6 bases short and J 2 bases short, with 11 bases between. The CDR3 sequence is CASRPRVPGNTIYF. The CDR3 DNA reads TGTGCCAGCAGGCCCAGGGTCCCTGGAAACACCATATATTTT.

The CDR3 DNA reads as TGTGCCAGCAGCCAAACCGGGGGGGGGAGAGGCAATCAGCCCCAGCATTTT. Translation: CASSQTGGGRGNQPQHF. The genes are TRBV3-1 (or the pseudogene TRBV3-2) and TRBJ1-5, with TRBD1 as a possible D gene (5 bases). The CDR3 covers 17 residues. CDR1 LGHDT and CDR2 YNNKEL come from the germline V gene (reference sequence). V lost 2 bases and J lost 2, with 16 bases in between.

The chain is built from TRBV23-1 and TRBJ2-2; tentatively, D is TRBD1 (6 bases). TRBV23-1 is reported as an ORF; its role is uncertain. V was clipped by 6 bases and J by 1 base, with 12 bases between them. This CDR3 has 15 amino acids. CDR3 DNA: TGCGCCAGCAGAACAGGGATGCGGAACACCGGGGAGCTGTTTTTT. Its protein product is CASRTGMRNTGELFF.

The chain couples TRBV12-3 or TRBV12-4 to TRBJ2-2, with 8 bases that match TRBD1. The CDR3 contains 12 residues. J was trimmed by 10 bases and V by 5 bases; bases with no gene match: 3. The CDR3 spells CASSQDRAELFF. The CDR3 bases are TGTGCCAGCAGTCAGGACAGGGCGGAGCTGTTTTTT.

The chain recombines TRBV7-2 with TRBJ2-1; a possible D gene is TRBD1 (5 bases). The CDR3 runs to 13 residues. Trimming cost V 7 bases and J 8 bases, with 15 bases left between them. Germline assignment: CDR1 SGHTA and CDR2 FQGNSA. This chain's CDR3 is CASNRRAYDEQFF. The CDR3 DNA sequence: TGTGCCAGCAATCGCAGGGCTTACGATGAGCAGTTCTTC.